The rows below give T cell receptor beta chains drawn from one sample of a study of T-cell memory formation after mild COVID-19. TCRdb fed the 5' RACE reads into MiXCR, producing one record per CDR3 protein. Found here are about 260,000 distinct CDR3 sequences, under 20% of them singletons; the top ten hold about a fifth. The sequenced sample consisted of PBMCs or a T cell subset sorted from them (not recorded which). The receptors stem from a man in his late teens or twenties who had mild COVID-19 (a few samples of this study predate the infection). Cell type and time point are not known. The CDR3 runs from the conserved cysteine through the conserved F or W. D genes are given only for firm matches. The size of a clone is reported for some rows only, either as once, few or many, or as a class for expanded clones.

clone_size: NA
v_call: TRBV19
j_call: TRBJ2-2
d_call: NA
cdr3_aa: CASVFGRAGELFF
cdr3_nt: TGTGCCAGTGTATTCGGACGGGCCGGGGAGCTGTTTTTT

clone_size: many
v_call: TRBV29-1
j_call: TRBJ2-5
d_call: NA
cdr3_aa: CSAGAEELETQYF
cdr3_nt: TGCAGCGCCGGGGCCGAGGAGTTAGAGACCCAGTACTTC

clone_size: NA
v_call: TRBV5-6
j_call: TRBJ2-7
d_call: TRBD1
cdr3_aa: CASSADRVREQYF
cdr3_nt: TGTGCCAGCAGCGCGGACAGGGTGCGGGAGCAGTACTTC

clone_size: few
v_call: TRBV5-5
j_call: TRBJ2-6
d_call: NA
cdr3_aa: CASSSANTGANVLTF
cdr3_nt: TGTGCCAGCAGCTCCGCGAACACTGGGGCCAACGTCCTGACTTTC

clone_size: NA
v_call: TRBV19
j_call: TRBJ2-3
d_call: TRBD1
cdr3_aa: CASSPSSRGSDTQYF
cdr3_nt: TGTGCCAGTAGCCCGAGTAGCAGGGGGTCGGATACGCAGTATTTT

clone_size: NA
v_call: TRBV7-6
j_call: TRBJ2-5
d_call: TRBD2
cdr3_aa: CASSYGASGMETQYF
cdr3_nt: TGTGCCAGCAGCTACGGGGCTAGCGGGATGGAGACCCAGTACTTC

clone_size: NA
v_call: TRBV5-1
j_call: TRBJ1-6
d_call: NA
cdr3_aa: CASSTGHVGNSPLHF
cdr3_nt: TGCGCCAGCAGCACAGGGCATGTTGGTAATTCACCCCTCCACTTT

clone_size: few
v_call: TRBV7-9
j_call: TRBJ2-5
d_call: TRBD2
cdr3_aa: CASSPRGTSVTQYF
cdr3_nt: TGTGCCAGCAGCCCACGGGGGACTAGCGTAACCCAGTACTTC

clone_size: NA
v_call: TRBV6-2/TRBV6-3
j_call: TRBJ2-2
d_call: NA
cdr3_aa: CASSGGADTGELFF
cdr3_nt: TGTGCCAGCAGTGGCGGAGCGGACACCGGGGAGCTGTTTTTT

clone_size: few
v_call: TRBV12-3/TRBV12-4
j_call: TRBJ1-5
d_call: NA
cdr3_aa: CASSLAAGTNQPQHF
cdr3_nt: TGTGCCAGCAGTTTAGCGGCAGGCACAAATCAGCCCCAGCATTTT

clone_size: NA
v_call: TRBV24-1
j_call: TRBJ2-3
d_call: NA
cdr3_aa: CATSSRGAGDTQYF
cdr3_nt: TGTGCCACCAGTAGCCGGGGGGCCGGAGATACGCAGTATTTT

clone_size: NA
v_call: TRBV6-1
j_call: TRBJ1-2
d_call: NA
cdr3_aa: CASSADGLYGYTF
cdr3_nt: TGTGCCAGCAGTGCGGACGGCCTCTATGGCTACACCTTC

clone_size: NA
v_call: TRBV7-7
j_call: TRBJ2-3
d_call: TRBD2
cdr3_aa: CASSPSPDGGAGDTQYF
cdr3_nt: TGTGCTAGCAGCCCCAGCCCTGACGGGGGGGCGGGGGATACGCAGTATTTT

clone_size: few
v_call: TRBV6-2/TRBV6-3
j_call: TRBJ2-1
d_call: NA
cdr3_aa: CASSSGPYNEQFF
cdr3_nt: TGTGCCAGCAGTTCGGGTCCCTACAATGAGCAGTTCTTC

clone_size: few
v_call: TRBV29-1
j_call: TRBJ2-7
d_call: NA
cdr3_aa: CSASTRSYEQYF
cdr3_nt: TGCAGCGCCTCCACCCGTTCCTACGAGCAGTACTTC

clone_size: NA
v_call: TRBV5-1
j_call: TRBJ2-5
d_call: NA
cdr3_aa: CASSNREARETQYF
cdr3_nt: TGCGCCAGCAGTAACAGGGAAGCACGAGAGACCCAGTACTTC

clone_size: few
v_call: TRBV7-2
j_call: TRBJ2-4
d_call: NA
cdr3_aa: CASSQSPNIQYF
cdr3_nt: TGTGCCAGCAGCCAGAGCCCAAACATTCAGTACTTC

clone_size: few
v_call: TRBV29-1
j_call: TRBJ2-1
d_call: NA
cdr3_aa: CSVGWRAGGESEQFF
cdr3_nt: TGCAGCGTTGGGTGGAGGGCAGGGGGTGAGAGCGAGCAGTTCTTC